This TCR beta chain was obtained from a study of human CD8 memory T cell subsets. UMI-labeled 5' RACE produced the TCR beta libraries. From its re-call of the 5' RACE reads, TCRdb lists each CDR3 protein once, without DNA. Its clone listing holds roughly 17,000 distinct CDR3 sequences. CDR3 length: 14 residues. Germline CDR1 reads SQVTM; CDR2 reads ANQGSEA. The chain joins TRBV29-1 to TRBJ2-7; no DNA is available, so the TRBD2 call from TCRdb remains unchecked. Sequencing input: CD8+ stem-like memory T cells (TSCM and TCM) sorted from PBMCs. Subset specified: stem-like memory CD8 T cells (TSTEM), CCR7+ PD-1- TIGIT-. The source of this sequence is a human donor in good health. CDR3 amino acids: CSVVSGRIGYEQYF.